The T cell receptor beta chain described here comes from a study of identical twins. Study observations and caveats: Cord blood beta clonotypes present at high abundance carried fewer insertions; no such pattern appeared in memory repertoires.

Points on this clonotype: Its matching antigen is unknown.

A universal primer site was added by template switching, and unique molecular identifiers were carried by the cDNA. Each CDR3 protein gets one entry after TCRdb re-called the 5' RACE reads with MiXCR. The sample includes around 220,000 distinct CDR3 sequences, about 10% seen only once; the top ten take more than 8.5%. Germline assignment: CDR1 LGHDT and CDR2 YNNKEL (reference sequence). V dropped 2 bases and J dropped 2; count of bases not matched to a gene: 5. The CDR3 has 15 residues. There were only healthy Caucasians among the donors. Sequenced material: memory T cells sorted from blood. This clonotype was obtained from a man between 50 and 59 years old in good health. The rearrangement links TRBV3-1 to TRBJ2-5, with 7 nucleotides matching TRBD1. CDR3 bases: TGTGCCAGCAGCCAAAATCCGGGACAGCAAGAGACCCAGTACTTC. Translating it yields CASSQNPGQQETQYF.